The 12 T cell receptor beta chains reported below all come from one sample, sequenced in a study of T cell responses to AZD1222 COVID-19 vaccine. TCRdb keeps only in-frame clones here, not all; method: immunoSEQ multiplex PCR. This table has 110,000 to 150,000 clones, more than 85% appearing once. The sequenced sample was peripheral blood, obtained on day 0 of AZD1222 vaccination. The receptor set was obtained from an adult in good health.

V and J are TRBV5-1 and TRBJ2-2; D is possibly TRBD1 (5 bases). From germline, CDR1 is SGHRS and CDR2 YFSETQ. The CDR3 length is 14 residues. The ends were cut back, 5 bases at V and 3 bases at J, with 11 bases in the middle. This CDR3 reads CASRGPRDTGELFF. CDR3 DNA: TGCGCCAGCAGGGGGCCAAGGGACACCGGGGAGCTGTTTTTT.

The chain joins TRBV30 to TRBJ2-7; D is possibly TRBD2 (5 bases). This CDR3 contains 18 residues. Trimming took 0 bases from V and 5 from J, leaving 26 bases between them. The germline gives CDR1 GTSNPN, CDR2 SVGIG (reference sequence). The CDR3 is CAWSVPTWEKSFPDEQYF. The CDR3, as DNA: TGTGCCTGGAGTGTACCCACGTGGGAGAAATCTTTTCCTGACGAGCAGTACTTC.

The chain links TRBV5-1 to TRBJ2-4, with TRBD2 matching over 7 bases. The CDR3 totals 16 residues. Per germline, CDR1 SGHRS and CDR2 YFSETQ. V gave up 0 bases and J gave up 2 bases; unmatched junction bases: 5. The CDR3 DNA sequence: TGCGCCAGCAGCTTGGGACTAGCTCAAACCAAAAACATTCAGTACTTC. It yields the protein CASSLGLAQTKNIQYF.

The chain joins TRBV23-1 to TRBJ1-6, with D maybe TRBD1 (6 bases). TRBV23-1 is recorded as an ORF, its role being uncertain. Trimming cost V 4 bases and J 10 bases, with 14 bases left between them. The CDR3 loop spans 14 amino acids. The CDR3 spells CASSLRGAGSPLHF. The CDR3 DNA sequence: TGCGCCAGCAGTCTACGGGGGGCTGGGTCACCCCTCCACTTT.

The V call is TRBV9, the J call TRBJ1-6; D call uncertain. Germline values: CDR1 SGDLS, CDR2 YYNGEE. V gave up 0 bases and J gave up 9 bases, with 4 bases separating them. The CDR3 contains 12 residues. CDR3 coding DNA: TGTGCCAGCAGCGTAGAGGGTTCACCCCTCCACTTT. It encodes CASSVEGSPLHF.

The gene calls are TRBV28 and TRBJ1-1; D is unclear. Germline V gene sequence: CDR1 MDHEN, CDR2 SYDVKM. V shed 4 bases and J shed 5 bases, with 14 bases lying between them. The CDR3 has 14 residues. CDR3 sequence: CASSWRSPLTEAFF. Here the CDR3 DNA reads TGTGCCAGCAGTTGGAGGTCACCTCTTACTGAAGCTTTCTTT.

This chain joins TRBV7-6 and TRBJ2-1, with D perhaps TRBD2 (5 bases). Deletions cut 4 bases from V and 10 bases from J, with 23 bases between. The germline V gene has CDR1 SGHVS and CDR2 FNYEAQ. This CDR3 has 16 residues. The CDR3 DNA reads TGTGCCAGCAGCTCCCCCGCCGGGATGGGAGATGGGGAGCAGTTCTTC. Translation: CASSSPAGMGDGEQFF.

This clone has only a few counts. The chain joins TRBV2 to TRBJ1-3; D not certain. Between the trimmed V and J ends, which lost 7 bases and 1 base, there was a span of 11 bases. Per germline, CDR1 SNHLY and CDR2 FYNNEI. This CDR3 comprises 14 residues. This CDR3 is CASTPYPSGNTIYF. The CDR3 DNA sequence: TGTGCCAGCACCCCCTACCCATCTGGAAACACCATATATTTT.

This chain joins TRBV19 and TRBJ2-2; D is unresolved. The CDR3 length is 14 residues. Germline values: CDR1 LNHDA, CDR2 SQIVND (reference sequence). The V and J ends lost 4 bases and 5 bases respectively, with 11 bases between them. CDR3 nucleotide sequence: TGTGCCAGTAGTACTGGGGTTAAAACCGGGGAGCTGTTTTTT. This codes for CASSTGVKTGELFF.

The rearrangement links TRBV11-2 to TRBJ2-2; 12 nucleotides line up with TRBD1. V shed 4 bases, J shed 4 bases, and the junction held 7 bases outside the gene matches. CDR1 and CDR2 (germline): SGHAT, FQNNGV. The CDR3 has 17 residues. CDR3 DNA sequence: TGTGCCAGCAGCTATCGACCGGGACAGGGGGCCACCGGGGAGCTGTTTTTT. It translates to CASSYRPGQGATGELFF. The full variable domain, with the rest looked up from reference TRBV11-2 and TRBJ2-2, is EAGVAQSPRYKIIEKRQSVAFWCNPISGHATLYWYQQILGQGPKLLIQFQNNGVVDDSQLPKDRFSAERLKGVDSTLKIQPAKLEDSAVYLCASSYRPGQGATGELFFGEGSRLTVL.

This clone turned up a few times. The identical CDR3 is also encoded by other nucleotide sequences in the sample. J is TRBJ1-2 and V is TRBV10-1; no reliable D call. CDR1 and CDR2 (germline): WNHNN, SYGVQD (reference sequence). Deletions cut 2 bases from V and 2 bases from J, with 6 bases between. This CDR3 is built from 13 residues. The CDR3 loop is CASSEAANYGYTF. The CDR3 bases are TGCGCCAGCAGTGAGGCAGCGAACTATGGCTACACCTTC.

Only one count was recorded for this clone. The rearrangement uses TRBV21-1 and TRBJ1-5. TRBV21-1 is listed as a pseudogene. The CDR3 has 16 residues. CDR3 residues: CASSTPRRGRGQPQHF. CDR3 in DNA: TGTGCCAGCAGCACCCCACGGAGAGGGCGCGGTCAGCCCCAGCATTTT.